This T cell receptor beta chain is from a study of patients and donors after allogeneic stem cell transplantation. TCRdb reprocessed the RT-PCR reads with MiXCR, giving one entry per CDR3 protein. The table shows about 160,000 distinct CDR3 sequences, with 30% to 45% occurring only once. Germline V gene lookup returns CDR1 KGHDR and CDR2 SFDVKD. The V and J ends lost 3 bases and 7 bases, in that order; junction bases with no gene match: 10. The CDR3 loop spans 15 amino acids. A few counts support this clonotype. Sequenced sample: blood, either unsorted or a sorted T cell fraction (not recorded which). The rearrangement joins TRBV24-1 to TRBJ1-2; 7 bases fit TRBD1. This sequence was found in a human donor who was either an allogeneic HSCT recipient or a stem cell or donor lymphocyte infusion donor (not recorded which). It is not recorded whose cells these are; they may come from a transplant donor. Written as DNA, the CDR3 is TGTGCCACCAGTGATCCTTCGACAGGGAGCCGTGGCTACACCTTC. Protein product: CATSDPSTGSRGYTF.